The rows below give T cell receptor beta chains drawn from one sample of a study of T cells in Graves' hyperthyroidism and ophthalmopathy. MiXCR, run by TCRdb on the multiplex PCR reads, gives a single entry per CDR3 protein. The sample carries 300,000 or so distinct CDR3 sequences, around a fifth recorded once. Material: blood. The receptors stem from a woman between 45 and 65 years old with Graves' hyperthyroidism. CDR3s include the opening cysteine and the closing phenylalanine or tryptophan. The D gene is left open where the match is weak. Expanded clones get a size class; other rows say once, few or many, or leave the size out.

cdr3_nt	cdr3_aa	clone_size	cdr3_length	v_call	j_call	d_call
TGTGCCAGCAGCGGAACCGGGACAGGGGCGTGGGAGACCCAGTACTTC	CASSGTGTGAWETQYF	.	16	TRBV9	TRBJ2-5	TRBD1
TGTGCCAGCAGCTTAAGGTCTAGCGGCTACAATGAGCAGTTCTTC	CASSLRSSGYNEQFF	many	15	TRBV11-3	TRBJ2-1	TRBD2
TGCAGTGCTAGAGATCTGGGCTATGGCTACACCTTC	CSARDLGYGYTF	.	12	TRBV20-1	TRBJ1-2	.
TGTGCCAGCAGGTTGTCAGGGGGGTCCTACGAGCAGTACTTC	CASRLSGGSYEQYF	.	14	TRBV28	TRBJ2-7	.
TGCGCCAGCAGCCTCCTGACAGGGGCGAACACCGGGGAGCTGTTTTTT	CASSLLTGANTGELFF	once	16	TRBV2	TRBJ2-2	TRBD1
TGTGCCTGGAGTCACAATTCTGGGGCCAACGTCCTGACTTTC	CAWSHNSGANVLTF	many	14	TRBV30	TRBJ2-6	.
TGTGCCAGCAGTTACGCCCACAGGGACACTGAAGCTTTCTTT	CASSYAHRDTEAFF	.	14	TRBV6-5	TRBJ1-1	.
TGTGCCAGCAGCTCCGGGTTAACGCTAGCGACCAGCACAGATACGCAGTATTTT	CASSSGLTLATSTDTQYF	few	18	TRBV7-2	TRBJ2-3	.
TGTGCCAGCAGCAACACCGGGCTAGAGCAGTTCTTC	CASSNTGLEQFF	many	12	TRBV11-2	TRBJ2-1	.
TGCGCCAGCAGCCAGGGGGTGACGTCCTACGAGCAGTACTTC	CASSQGVTSYEQYF	many	14	TRBV5-1	TRBJ2-7	TRBD1
TGTGCCAGCAGACCAGGACAGTTTTACAGCTCCTACAATGAGCAGTTCTTC	CASRPGQFYSSYNEQFF	many	17	TRBV27	TRBJ2-1	.
TGCAGTGTTCTAGCGGGGGCGCGCACAGATACGCAGTATTTT	CSVLAGARTDTQYF	many	14	TRBV20-1	TRBJ2-3	TRBD2
TGCGCCAGCAGCTACTACCGGGCCGGGGAGCTGTTTTTT	CASSYYRAGELFF	many	13	TRBV5-1	TRBJ2-2	.
TGCAGCGTTGATGGGCTGGGCGAGCAGTACTTC	CSVDGLGEQYF	few	11	TRBV29-1	TRBJ2-7	.
TGTGCCAGCAGCCCTCAGGGGGCCACTGGAAACACCATATATTTT	CASSPQGATGNTIYF	many	15	TRBV2	TRBJ1-3	TRBD1
TGCAGTGCCGGGACTAGCAGGGAAGGAGGAGAGACCCAGTACTTC	CSAGTSREGGETQYF	many	15	TRBV20-1	TRBJ2-5	TRBD2
TGCAGTGCTAGAGGAGGGGGGGGCGGGGAGCTGTTTTTT	CSARGGGGGELFF	.	13	TRBV20-1	TRBJ2-2	.
TGCAGCGTTGAAAACCGGGACAGGGGATATGGCTACACCTTC	CSVENRDRGYGYTF	few	14	TRBV29-1	TRBJ1-2	TRBD1
TGTGCCTGGATCAGCATCTCTGGAAACACCATATATTTT	CAWISISGNTIYF	few	13	TRBV30	TRBJ1-3	.
TGTGCCAGCAGCCCCCCAGGGGCGACAGAGACCCAGTACTTC	CASSPPGATETQYF	many	14	TRBV12-3/TRBV12-4	TRBJ2-5	.
TGTGCCAGCAGTCAGGGCCACACCAATCAGCCCCAGCATTTT	CASSQGHTNQPQHF	few	14	TRBV6-4	TRBJ1-5	.
TGTGCCAGCAGTTCCGGGGGCGGTCAGCCCCAGCATTTT	CASSSGGGQPQHF	few	13	TRBV6-5	TRBJ1-5	.
TGTGCCAGTAGTATTCGGGCGGGGGCCTACAATGAGCAGTTCTTC	CASSIRAGAYNEQFF	many	15	TRBV19	TRBJ2-1	TRBD2
TGTGCCAGCAGCTTAGCGCGGCCTGGGTCTAACTATGGCTACACCTTC	CASSLARPGSNYGYTF	.	16	TRBV7-8	TRBJ1-2	.
TGTGCCAGCACTTACAGACAGGGGGCGAACACTGAAGCTTTCTTT	CASTYRQGANTEAFF	many	15	TRBV28	TRBJ1-1	TRBD1
TGTGCCAGCAGTTTCGACAGGGGAAATCCCTACGAGCAGTACTTC	CASSFDRGNPYEQYF	.	15	TRBV12-3/TRBV12-4	TRBJ2-7	TRBD1
TGTGCCAGCCGCCTCGGACAGCTGAACACTGAAGCTTTCTTT	CASRLGQLNTEAFF	many	14	TRBV6-2/TRBV6-3	TRBJ1-1	.
TGTGCCAGCAGTACAAACCTCCGCTGGAGCTCCTACAATGAGCAGTTCTTC	CASSTNLRWSSYNEQFF	many	17	TRBV28	TRBJ2-1	.
TGTGCCAGCAGCTTAGTACGGGGGCGGTACAATGAGCAGTTCTTC	CASSLVRGRYNEQFF	many	15	TRBV11-2	TRBJ2-1	.